This T cell receptor (beta chain) originates from a study of cytomegalovirus exposure and HLA in healthy donors. About the study: Early on, a data release was issued that held approximately 92 million unique TCRs from HLA-typed donors. Study observations and caveats: A later analysis linked a missense DCLRE1C variant to TCR beta V- and J-gene trimming. It is likely that the observed cluster of highly shared sequence variants was a sequencing artifact. In most subjects, TCR beta sequences reportedly gave accurate predictions of HLA-A and HLA-B alleles.

Comment on this clone: Its antigen is unknown.

PCR amplification relied on 60 Vbeta primers (plus 13 Jbeta primers). Measured with immunoSEQ multiplex PCR; TCRdb has only the in-frame clones, and not every one. The data hold approximately 160,000 clones, with about three quarters observed a single time. The V end lost 5 bases, the J end lost 4 bases, and 17 bases lay between the germline ends. CDR3 length equals 15 residues. CDR1 is SGHAT, CDR2 FQNNGV, per germline. The receptor was isolated from a woman aged 40 to 49 in good health and CMV-seropositive. Material for sequencing was PBMCs. The chain links TRBV11-2 to TRBJ1-2; D might be TRBD1 (6 bases). The CDR3 sequence: CASSPLRGRVYGYTF. CDR3 bases: TGTGCCAGCAGCCCCCTCAGGGGTAGGGTCTATGGCTACACCTTC.